This record covers a single TCR beta chain. Its antigen is undetermined. This sample was taken from a study of beta chain features in type 1 diabetes. General study findings and limits: All four CD4+ subsets from Type 1 diabetes patients carried moderately but significantly shorter TCRB CDR3s.

The CDR3 is 11 amino acids. Germline V gene sequence: CDR1 SGHTA, CDR2 FQGNSA. Trimming left V 0 bases short and J 11 bases short, with 4 bases between. Sorted CD4+ subsets: naive, central memory, regulatory, stem cell-like memory (CD45RO/CCR7/CD25/CD127/CD95/CD27 panel). Expressed TCRB transcripts were sequenced after all isolated RNA was converted to cDNA. Clones were sequenced by immunoSEQ multiplex PCR, and TCRdb holds only the in-frame ones, with some missing. The repertoire holds about 660,000 clones, around 15% seen once, with just under 0.04% in the top ten. The clonotype was recovered from a man aged 18 to 30 with type 1 diabetes. The sequenced sample was naive CD4+ T cells from blood. The chain recombines TRBV7-2 with TRBJ2-2; D is undetermined. CDR3 bases: TGTGCCAGCAGCTTAGCCGTCGAGCTGTTTTTT. It translates to CASSLAVELFF. Drawing the rest from reference TRBV7-2 and TRBJ2-2, the complete variable domain is GAGVSQSPSNKVTEKGKDVELRCDPISGHTALYWYRQSLGQGLEFLIYFQGNSAPDKSGLPSDRFSAERTGGSVSTLTIQRTQQEDSAVYLCASSLAVELFFGEGSRLTVL.